Below, 25 T cell receptor beta chains from the same sample are listed, as sequenced in a study of cytomegalovirus exposure and HLA in healthy donors. Primers for the PCR totalled 60 Vbeta and 13 Jbeta. Repertoires were generated with immunoSEQ multiplex PCR, while TCRdb's copy carries only in-frame clones and drops some. The data contain some 180,000 clones, about 80% of them singletons. The source material was PBMCs. These receptors originate from a woman between 25 and 40 years old in good health and CMV-seronegative.

The chain employs TRBV30 and TRBJ1-2; D is undetermined. Germline CDR1 reads GTSNPN; CDR2 reads SVGIG (reference sequence). Trimming took off 5 bases at V and 6 bases at J, with 16 bases between the two ends. The CDR3 spans 13 residues. The CDR3 nucleotides are TGTGCCTGGGGCAACCGCCTGCGGGATGGCTACACCTTC. This gives the protein CAWGNRLRDGYTF.

The chain joins TRBV6-1 to TRBJ2-7; D not resolved. The CDR3 totals 15 residues. Germline values: CDR1 MNHNS, CDR2 SASEGT. V gave up 1 base and J gave up 0 bases, with 10 bases separating them. CDR3 region: CASSEVGSYSYEQYF. The CDR3 DNA sequence: TGTGCCAGCAGTGAAGTGGGCAGCTACTCCTACGAGCAGTACTTC.

A few counts support this clone. The chain carries TRBV18 and TRBJ1-1, with D perhaps matching TRBD1 (5 bases). This CDR3 has 15 residues. Trimming took off 3 bases at V and 3 bases at J, with 14 bases between the two ends. The germline CDR1 and CDR2 sequences are KGHSH and LQKENI. CDR3 nucleotide sequence: TGTGCCAGCTCACCTTCCCAGGGTGGGTACACTGAAGCTTTCTTT. Its translation: CASSPSQGGYTEAFF.

The DNA for the CDR3 is TGTGCCAGCAGCGTAACGGGGGGCCGTGGAAACACCATATATTTT. Translated: CASSVTGGRGNTIYF. The chain is built from TRBV9 and TRBJ1-3, with D possibly matching TRBD1 (6 bases). Trimming stripped 1 base from V and 3 bases from J, with 11 bases between. The CDR3 is 15 amino acids. Germline CDR1 SGDLS, CDR2 YYNGEE.

This chain uses TRBV30 with TRBJ2-6; D uncertain. This CDR3 has 16 residues. The V gene lost 8 bases and the J gene lost 0 bases, with 17 bases spanning the gap. Germline V gives CDR1 GTSNPN, CDR2 SVGIG (reference sequence). The CDR3 DNA reads as TGTGCCGTGAGAAAGGCGGCCTACTCTGGGGCCAACGTCCTGACTTTC. Protein product: CAVRKAAYSGANVLTF.

The chain carries TRBV5-1 and TRBJ2-5; a weak D match, TRBD2 (6 bases). The CDR3 consists of 16 residues. Germline CDR1 reads SGHRS; CDR2 reads YFSETQ. The ends were cut back, 4 bases at V and 0 bases at J, with 16 bases in the middle. The CDR3 region is CASSQAAGIYQETQYF. CDR3 bases: TGCGCCAGCAGCCAGGCAGCGGGCATTTACCAAGAGACCCAGTACTTC.

The genes are TRBV5-1 and TRBJ2-6, with a possible D match to TRBD2 (5 bases). The V end was cut by 4 bases, the J end by 3 bases, with 11 bases between. CDR3 size: 15 residues. The germline V gene encodes CDR1 SGHRS and CDR2 YFSETQ. CDR3 sequence reads: CASSRTGSGANVLTF. CDR3 bases: TGCGCCAGCAGCCGGACGGGGAGTGGGGCCAACGTCCTGACTTTC.

The CDR3 spells CASSPTGLNQPQHF. In DNA, the CDR3 is TGTGCCAGCAGTCCGACAGGCCTCAATCAGCCCCAGCATTTT. V and J are TRBV28 and TRBJ1-5, with D maybe TRBD1 (6 bases). CDR1 is MDHEN, CDR2 SYDVKM, per germline. The CDR3 has 14 amino acids. Trimming pared 5 bases from V and 3 bases from J, leaving 11 bases between.

This clone was counted only a few times. The V gene is TRBV10-3, the J gene TRBJ2-7; no reliable D call. CDR1 ENHRY and CDR2 SYGVKD come from the germline V gene. V shed 3 bases and J shed 0 bases, with 6 bases lying between them. The CDR3 extends over 13 amino acids. The CDR3 sequence is CAISDGSSYEQYF. As DNA, the CDR3 is TGTGCCATCAGTGATGGCAGCTCCTACGAGCAGTACTTC.

V usage is TRBV7-2 and J usage is TRBJ2-5; 11 bases are shared with TRBD1. The assigned J gene may be wrong: the sequence end matches TRBJ2-7 better. The CDR3 extends over 14 amino acids. CDR1 is SGHTA and CDR2 is FQGNSA in the germline V gene. CDR3 bases: TGTGCCAGCAGCGAAGGACAGGGGGCAAACGAGCAGTACTTC. Translated, it gives CASSEGQGANEQYF.

This chain links TRBV2 with TRBJ1-5, with 11 bases that match TRBD1. Germline assignment: CDR1 SNHLY and CDR2 FYNNEI. This CDR3 has 16 amino acids. Trimming removed 6 bases from V and 5 bases from J; junction bases left unmatched: 9. The CDR3 DNA reads TGTGCCAGCAGCGCCGGTAGGACAGGGGGCCATCAGCCCCAGCATTTT. It encodes CASSAGRTGGHQPQHF.

The chain couples TRBV9 to TRBJ1-4; D unclear. The CDR3 is made up of 15 amino acids. Germline V gene data show CDR1 as SGDLS and CDR2 as YYNGEE. The V and J ends lost 0 bases and 4 bases respectively, with 10 bases between them. The chain's CDR3 is CASSVAPGLNEKLFF. As DNA, the CDR3 is TGTGCCAGCAGCGTAGCCCCAGGTCTTAATGAAAAACTGTTTTTT.

The chain employs TRBV2 and TRBJ1-5, with 8 bases aligning to TRBD1. Germline trimming cut 2 bases from V and 3 bases from J; bases unmatched to any gene: 3. The CDR3 covers 15 residues. CDR1 is SNHLY, CDR2 FYNNEI, per germline. CDR3 nucleotide sequence: TGTGCCAGCAGTGAAAGGACAGGGAACAATCAGCCCCAGCATTTT. This translates into CASSERTGNNQPQHF.

The table lists this clone with a count of one. The rearrangement joins TRBV7-9 to TRBJ2-4; D gene ambiguous. CDR1 and CDR2 from the germline V gene are SEHNR and FQNEAQ (reference sequence). V lost 1 base and J 0 bases, leaving 13 bases between the germline ends. The CDR3 is 17 residues long. This CDR3 reads CASSLEALLEAKNIQYF. The CDR3 bases are TGTGCCAGCAGCTTAGAGGCACTACTGGAAGCCAAAAACATTCAGTACTTC.

CDR3 protein: CASRAQGALSNYGYTF. CDR3 bases: TGTGCCAGCAGAGCTCAGGGGGCCTTATCTAACTATGGCTACACCTTC. The chain is built from TRBV27 and TRBJ1-2, with 8 bases identical to TRBD1. The CDR3 covers 16 residues. The germline CDR1 and CDR2 sequences are MNHEY and SMNVEV (reference sequence). After removal of 6 bases from V and 0 bases from J, the junction contained 9 bases not matched to a gene.

This clone has just a few counts. The chain employs TRBV6-1 and TRBJ1-2; D perhaps matches TRBD1 (6 bases). CDR3 length: 13 residues. V was trimmed by 7 bases and J by 8 bases, leaving 17 bases between them. The germline gives CDR1 MNHNS, CDR2 SASEGT. The CDR3 DNA reads TGTGCCAGCAATCCCACTGGGGGCTTAGGCTACACCTTC. It yields the protein CASNPTGGLGYTF.

This clone was seen a few times. This chain links TRBV10-3 with TRBJ1-1; no definite D call. CDR3 length: 12 residues. Germline V gene sequence: CDR1 ENHRY, CDR2 SYGVKD. Trimming removed 4 bases from V and 10 bases from J, with 13 bases in between. The CDR3 here is CAISGTGSLAFF. DNA of the CDR3: TGTGCCATCAGTGGGACGGGGAGCCTAGCTTTCTTT.

This rearrangement joins TRBV5-6 to TRBJ1-5, with a tentative D call TRBD1 (6 bases). In germline, CDR1 is SGHDT, CDR2 YYEEEE. This CDR3 is 17 amino acids long. The V gene lost 4 bases and the J gene lost 4 bases, with 21 bases spanning the gap. CDR3 region: CASSNRQVLGSNQPQHF. DNA of the CDR3: TGTGCCAGCAGCAATCGACAGGTACTTGGGAGTAATCAGCCCCAGCATTTT. Supplemented by reference TRBV5-6 and TRBJ1-5, the full variable domain reads DAGVTQSPTHLIKTRGQQVTLRCSPKSGHDTVSWYQQALGQGPQFIFQYYEEEERQRGNFPDRFSGHQFPNYSSELNVNALLLGDSALYLCASSNRQVLGSNQPQHFGDGTRLSIL.

The rearrangement links TRBV5-5 to TRBJ2-5; TRBD2 agrees at 9 bases. The J segment lost 1 base and the V segment lost 3 bases, leaving 4 bases of the junction unmatched. CDR1 is SGHKS, CDR2 YYEKEE, per germline (reference sequence). This CDR3 is built from 15 residues. In DNA form, the CDR3 reads TGTGCCAGCAGCTATAGCGGGGGCGGCCAAGAGACCCAGTACTTC. Translating gives CASSYSGGGQETQYF.

V and J are TRBV6-6 and TRBJ2-1, with 8 bases matching TRBD1. The CDR3 consists of 16 residues. Germline-derived CDR1 and CDR2 are MNHNY and SVGAGI (reference sequence). V shed 2 bases and J 6 bases; nucleotides not matched to a gene: 9. As DNA, the CDR3 is TGTGCCAGCAGTTACGGCCAGGGGGCGAGGAGCAATGAGCAGTTCTTC. The encoded protein is CASSYGQGARSNEQFF.

V is TRBV29-1 and J is TRBJ1-5; 9 bases are a match to TRBD1. Germline trimming cut 4 bases from V and 11 bases from J; bases unmatched to any gene: 3. The CDR3 totals 11 residues. Germline V lookup: CDR1 SQVTM, CDR2 ANQGSEA. The CDR3 DNA reads TGCAGCGTTGGACAGGGGGGGACCCAGCATTTT. This sequence encodes CSVGQGGTQHF.

The rearrangement joins TRBV15 to TRBJ1-5, with no clear D. Trimming took 4 bases from V and 4 from J, leaving 11 bases between them. CDR3 length: 14 residues. Germline CDR1 LNHNV, CDR2 YYDKDF (reference sequence). In DNA, the CDR3 is TGTGCCACCAGCATGCAGGTCGGAAATCAGCCCCAGCATTTT. Protein product: CATSMQVGNQPQHF.

This clone was found once. The genes are TRBV19 and TRBJ1-2; the match to TRBD1 covers 7 bases. The ends lost 2 bases at V and 5 bases at J; junction bases unmatched: 5. Germline CDR1 LNHDA, CDR2 SQIVND (reference sequence). This CDR3 is 14 amino acids long. This chain's CDR3 is CASSIKGAWYGYTF. CDR3 in DNA: TGTGCCAGTAGTATAAAGGGGGCTTGGTATGGCTACACCTTC.

The chain carries TRBV4-1 and TRBJ2-5; 8 bases are shared with TRBD1. The CDR3 sequence is 14 residues long. Unmatched junction bases numbered 7, after V lost 1 base and J lost 9 bases. Germline V gives CDR1 MGHRA, CDR2 YSYEKL. The CDR3 sequence: CASSQVVTGEAQYF. The CDR3 DNA reads as TGCGCCAGCAGCCAAGTGGTGACAGGGGAAGCCCAGTACTTC.

The chain links TRBV6-5 to TRBJ2-7; D perhaps matches TRBD1 (6 bases). V lost 2 bases and J 3 bases, leaving 14 bases between the germline ends. Germline V gene data show CDR1 as MNHEY and CDR2 as SVGAGI. The CDR3 consists of 15 residues. The CDR3 reads CASSYDRPRLYEQYF. The CDR3 nucleotides are TGTGCCAGCAGTTACGACAGGCCTAGACTCTACGAGCAGTACTTC.